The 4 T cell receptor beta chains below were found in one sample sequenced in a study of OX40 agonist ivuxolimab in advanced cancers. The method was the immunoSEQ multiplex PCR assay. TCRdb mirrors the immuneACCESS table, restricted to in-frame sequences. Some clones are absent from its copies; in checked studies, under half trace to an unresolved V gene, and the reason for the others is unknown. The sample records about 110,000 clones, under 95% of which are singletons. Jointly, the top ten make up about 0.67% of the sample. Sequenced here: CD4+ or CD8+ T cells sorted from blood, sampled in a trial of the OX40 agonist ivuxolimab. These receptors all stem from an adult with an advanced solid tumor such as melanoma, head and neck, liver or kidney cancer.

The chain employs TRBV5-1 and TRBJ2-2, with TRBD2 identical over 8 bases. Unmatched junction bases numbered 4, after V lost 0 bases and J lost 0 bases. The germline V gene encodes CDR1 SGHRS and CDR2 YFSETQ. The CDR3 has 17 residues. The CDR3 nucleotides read TGCGCCAGCAGCTTGGCGTTGACTAGCGCGAACACCGGGGAGCTGTTTTTT. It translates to CASSLALTSANTGELFF.

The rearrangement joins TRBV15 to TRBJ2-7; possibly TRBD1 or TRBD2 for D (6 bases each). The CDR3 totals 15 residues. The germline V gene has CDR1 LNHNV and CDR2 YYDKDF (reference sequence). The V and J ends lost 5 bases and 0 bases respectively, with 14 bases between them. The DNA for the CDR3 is TGTGCCACCAGCGAAGGGGGGCTACTCTCCTACGAGCAGTACTTC. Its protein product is CATSEGGLLSYEQYF.

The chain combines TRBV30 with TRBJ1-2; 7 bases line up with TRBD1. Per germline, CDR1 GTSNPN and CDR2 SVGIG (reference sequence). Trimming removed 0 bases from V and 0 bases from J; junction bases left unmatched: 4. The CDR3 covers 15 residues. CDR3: CAWSVQGQTNYGYTF. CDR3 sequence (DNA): TGTGCCTGGAGTGTACAGGGACAGACTAACTATGGCTACACCTTC.

The CDR3 DNA reads as TGTGCCTGGAGCCTGGGACTAGCAGGCGAGCAGTACTTC. Protein sequence: CAWSLGLAGEQYF. This chain connects TRBV30 to TRBJ2-7; 9 bases are shared with TRBD2. With V trimmed by 3 bases and J by 6 bases, 6 bases remained unmatched. The germline V gene has CDR1 GTSNPN and CDR2 SVGIG (reference sequence). CDR3 length: 13 amino acids.